These 20 T cell receptor beta chains were sequenced from one sample in a study of blood T cell repertoires in COVID-19. Sequencing used immunoSEQ multiplex PCR; TCRdb keeps in-frame clones, though not all of them. The sample lists under 250,000 clones, about four fifths occurring once. The material sequenced was peripheral blood. These receptors were taken from a young man who had recovered from COVID-19.

The chain has TRBV6-5 and TRBJ2-7, with D perhaps matching TRBD2 (5 bases). This CDR3 spans 14 amino acids. Trimming took off 5 bases at V and 4 bases at J, with 15 bases between the two ends. Germline-derived CDR1 and CDR2 are MNHEY and SVGAGI. The DNA for the CDR3 is TGTGCCAGCAGTATCGGACGGGAAACTTACGAGCAGTACTTC. This sequence encodes CASSIGRETYEQYF.

This clone has only a few counts. The CDR3 nucleotides are TGTGCCACCAGGACAGGGATAGATGGTGGCTACACCTTC. Translated: CATRTGIDGGYTF. The genes are TRBV28 and TRBJ1-2, with 8 bases matching TRBD1. The CDR3 loop spans 13 amino acids. Germline CDR1 reads MDHEN; CDR2 reads SYDVKM. The J segment lost 7 bases and the V segment lost 10 bases, leaving 11 bases of the junction unmatched.

This clone was recorded once. The V and J genes are TRBV6-6 and TRBJ2-2, with 7 bases identical to TRBD1. The CDR3 covers 15 residues. In germline, CDR1 is MNHNY, CDR2 SVGAGI (reference sequence). V lost 6 bases and J lost 5; bases outside the gene matches: 9. In nucleotides, the CDR3 is TGTGCCAGCAGCAACGACAGGGTTGGGACCGGGGAGCTGTTTTTT. It specifies CASSNDRVGTGELFF.

The chain couples TRBV24-1 to TRBJ2-1, with no clear D. The CDR3 length is 12 residues. Trimming removed 5 bases from V and 8 bases from J, with 9 bases in between. The germline V gene has CDR1 KGHDR and CDR2 SFDVKD. CDR3 sequence reads: CATSGTVDEQFF. As DNA, the CDR3 is TGTGCCACCAGTGGCACGGTAGATGAGCAGTTCTTC.

This clone turned up a few times. The chain carries TRBV5-8 and TRBJ2-3, with TRBD1 matching over 8 bases. Trimming took 4 bases from V and 1 from J; bases not matched to a gene: 5. CDR1 and CDR2 from the germline V gene are SGHTS and YDEGEE. The CDR3 length is 15 residues. This CDR3 reads CASSILQGGTDTQYF. The CDR3, as DNA: TGTGCCAGCAGCATACTACAGGGGGGCACAGATACGCAGTATTTT. Filled out from reference TRBV5-8 and TRBJ2-3, the complete variable domain reads EAGVTQSPTHLIKTRGQQATLRCSPISGHTSVYWYQQALGLGLQFLLWYDEGEERNRGNFPPRFSGRQFPNYSSELNVNALELEDSALYLCASSILQGGTDTQYFGPGTRLTVL.

This clone has just a few counts. This sequence joins TRBV5-4 and TRBJ2-1, with a possible D match to TRBD1 (6 bases). Germline values: CDR1 SGHNT, CDR2 YYREEE (reference sequence). The CDR3 loop spans 17 amino acids. The germline V and J ends were trimmed by 0 bases and 0 bases, with 13 bases remaining between them. CDR3 in amino acids: CASSLGGRPSSYNEQFF. Here the CDR3 DNA reads TGTGCCAGCAGCTTGGGGGGGCGACCTAGCTCCTACAATGAGCAGTTCTTC.

This clone was observed a few times. The chain recombines TRBV10-3 with TRBJ1-5; possible D gene TRBD1, 5 bases. Germline V gives CDR1 ENHRY, CDR2 SYGVKD. This CDR3 comprises 13 residues. The V and J ends lost 4 bases and 3 bases respectively, with 7 bases between them. The CDR3 here is CAISADNNQPQHF. The CDR3 nucleotides are TGTGCCATCAGTGCGGACAACAATCAGCCCCAGCATTTT.

The chain combines TRBV27 with TRBJ2-2, with a weak D call TRBD2 (6 bases). The germline V gene encodes CDR1 MNHEY and CDR2 SMNVEV (reference sequence). V lost 5 bases, J lost 4 bases, and 14 bases lay in between. This CDR3 is 15 amino acids long. The CDR3 DNA reads TGTGCCAGCAGTCGGGCGGGGTTAAGCACCGGGGAGCTGTTTTTT. Its protein product is CASSRAGLSTGELFF.

The rearrangement joins TRBV28 to TRBJ2-1; TRBD1 matches 8 bases. The CDR3 is 16 amino acids. The germline CDR1 and CDR2 sequences are MDHEN and SYDVKM. Trimming took 3 bases from V and 9 from J; bases not matched to a gene: 13. CDR3 in DNA: TGTGCCAGCAGTTTGGTATATATGGGACAGGCGAGTGAGCAGTTCTTC. As protein: CASSLVYMGQASEQFF.

The chain links TRBV24-1 to TRBJ2-7; D may be TRBD2 (5 bases). The CDR3 has 11 residues. In germline, CDR1 is KGHDR, CDR2 SFDVKD. The ends were cut back, 7 bases at V and 7 bases at J, with 10 bases in the middle. The CDR3 reads CATRTTLEQYV. CDR3 sequence (DNA): TGTGCCACCAGGACTACGCTGGAGCAGTACGTC.

Notes on this clone: Other DNA sequences in this specimen translate into the identical CDR3. J is TRBJ2-2 and V is TRBV5-4, with TRBD2 matching 7 bases. The V gene's germline CDR1 is SGHNT and CDR2 YYREEE (reference sequence). Losses at the gene ends were 0 bases for V and 4 bases for J; bases not matched to a gene: 3. The CDR3 has 15 amino acids. Here the CDR3 DNA reads TGTGCCAGCAGCTTGGACGGCGGGGGCACCGGGGAGCTGTTTTTT. This translates into CASSLDGGGTGELFF.

The genes are TRBV5-1 and TRBJ1-6; D uncertain. V dropped 7 bases and J dropped 0 bases, with 17 bases sitting between them. The CDR3 sequence is 17 residues long. Germline CDR1 and CDR2: SGHRS and YFSETQ. CDR3 amino acids: CASSEASLSSYNSPLHF. The CDR3 DNA follows: TGCGCCAGCTCCGAAGCCTCCCTGAGCTCCTATAATTCACCCCTCCACTTT.

The gene calls are TRBV6-5 and TRBJ2-2; no firm D call. The V end was cut by 7 bases, the J end by 4 bases, with 4 bases between. Germline loops: CDR1 MNHEY, CDR2 SVGAGI. CDR3 length equals 11 residues. Here the CDR3 reads CASKATGELFF. CDR3 in DNA: TGTGCCAGCAAAGCCACCGGGGAGCTGTTTTTT.

V usage is TRBV9 and J usage is TRBJ2-5, with 8 bases fitting TRBD1. Germline CDR1 is SGDLS and CDR2 is YYNGEE. After removal of 0 bases from V and 3 bases from J, the junction contained 7 bases not matched to a gene. This CDR3 is built from 16 residues. The CDR3 protein is CASSVGLDRGKETQYF. The CDR3 bases are TGTGCCAGCAGCGTAGGGTTAGACAGGGGAAAAGAGACCCAGTACTTC.

This chain uses TRBV6-5 with TRBJ2-5; 8 bases match TRBD2. The CDR3 has 13 residues. V gave up 8 bases and J gave up 5 bases; unmatched junction bases: 7. Germline CDR1 reads MNHEY; CDR2 reads SVGAGI. CDR3 sequence reads: CASGRGGGETQYF. The CDR3, as DNA: TGTGCCAGCGGACGGGGGGGCGGTGAGACCCAGTACTTC.

The rearrangement links TRBV5-1 to TRBJ2-1; TRBD2 matches at 7 bases. Germline values: CDR1 SGHRS, CDR2 YFSETQ. V gave up 3 bases and J gave up 0 bases; unmatched junction bases: 3. This CDR3 is 15 amino acids long. The CDR3 DNA sequence: TGCGCCAGCAGCTCAGCGGGGATCTCCTACAATGAGCAGTTCTTC. The encoded protein is CASSSAGISYNEQFF. Combining the CDR3 with reference TRBV5-1 and TRBJ2-1 gives the whole variable domain KAGVTQTPRYLIKTRGQQVTLSCSPISGHRSVSWYQQTPGQGLQFLFEYFSETQRNKGNFPGRFSGRQFSNSRSEMNVSTLELGDSALYLCASSSAGISYNEQFFGPGTRLTVL.

This clone was seen a handful of times. For the CDR3, the DNA is TGTGCCAGTAGTATAGTCGGGGGTGGTGGCACTGAAGCTTTCTTT. Amino acid sequence: CASSIVGGGGTEAFF. The rearrangement joins TRBV19 to TRBJ1-1, with a tentative D call TRBD1 (5 bases). Germline CDR1 and CDR2: LNHDA and SQIVND (reference sequence). The CDR3 runs to 15 residues. Trimming removed 1 base at V and 4 bases at J, with 13 bases between.

The J gene is TRBJ1-5, the V gene TRBV19, with TRBD1 identical over 10 bases. Germline trimming cut 3 bases from V and 6 bases from J; bases unmatched to any gene: 17. CDR1 is LNHDA, CDR2 SQIVND, per germline (reference sequence). The CDR3 is 19 amino acids. Here the CDR3 reads CASSIFVDATGGPFQPQHF. The DNA for the CDR3 is TGTGCCAGTAGTATTTTCGTGGATGCGACAGGGGGCCCCTTTCAGCCCCAGCATTTT. Full variable domain (rest looked up from reference TRBV19 and TRBJ1-5): DGGITQSPKYLFRKEGQNVTLSCEQNLNHDAMYWYRQDPGQGLRLIYYSQIVNDFQKGDIAEGYSVSREKKESFPLTVTSAQKNPTAFYLCASSIFVDATGGPFQPQHFGDGTRLSIL.

The chain links TRBV21-1 to TRBJ2-5; TRBD1 was called by the table and not checked on the DNA. TRBV21-1 represents a pseudogene. The length of the CDR3 is 15 residues. The CDR3 coding sequence is TGTGCCAGCAGCAAAACCGGGACAGGGTCGGAGACCCAGTACTTC. Translating gives CASSKTGTGSETQYF.

The chain is built from TRBV27 and TRBJ1-2; the match to TRBD1 covers 7 bases. J gave up 5 bases and V 5 bases, and 11 bases lay outside the gene matches. This CDR3 contains 15 residues. CDR1 MNHEY and CDR2 SMNVEV come from the germline V gene (reference sequence). CDR3: CASSPGTATGYGYTF. CDR3 DNA: TGTGCCAGCAGTCCGGGGACAGCTACGGGGTATGGCTACACCTTC.